The 29 T cell receptor beta chains below were found in one sample sequenced in a study of shared clonotypes between healthy human individuals. Profiled with immunoSEQ multiplex PCR; TCRdb holds only in-frame clones, not every one. Among over a million clones listed, around three quarters were seen once. Sequencing input: memory CD4+ T cells from PBMCs. Described subset: CD45RA-negative fraction. The receptors shown here come from a man younger than 30 in good health. Some clones in this sample may be carry-over from other donors' samples.

The chain carries TRBV18 and TRBJ2-7; D remains unclear. Germline V gene lookup returns CDR1 KGHSH and CDR2 LQKENI. The CDR3 loop spans 15 amino acids. Trimming took 0 bases from V and 3 from J, leaving 12 bases between them. Here the CDR3 reads CASSPPSTTVYEQYF. The DNA for the CDR3 is TGTGCCAGCTCACCACCCTCAACTACCGTCTACGAGCAGTACTTC.

The chain joins TRBV30 to TRBJ1-4; weak D call: TRBD1 (6 bases). V lost 2 bases and J lost 8, with 9 bases in between. Germline V gene lookup returns CDR1 GTSNPN and CDR2 SVGIG (reference sequence). The CDR3 contains 12 residues. Here the CDR3 reads CAWSFQGEKLFF. The CDR3 coding sequence is TGTGCCTGGAGTTTTCAGGGGGAAAAACTGTTTTTT.

This clone was detected ten times or more. The chain links TRBV7-3 to TRBJ1-5; TRBD1 might be the D (6 bases). Germline V CDR1 and CDR2: SGHTA, FQGTGA. Trimming cost V 1 base and J 2 bases, with 15 bases left between them. The CDR3 contains 17 residues. CDR3 in DNA: TGTGCCAGCAGCTTAAGTGAGGCAGGGGAGGGCAATCAGCCCCAGCATTTT. It translates to CASSLSEAGEGNQPQHF.

This chain joins TRBV4-1 and TRBJ2-2; D not resolved. V was pared by 4 bases and J by 3 bases, with 15 bases between. Germline V lookup: CDR1 MGHRA, CDR2 YSYEKL. The CDR3 totals 16 residues. For the CDR3, the DNA is TGCGCCAGCAGCCCTCTTTTAAACCGGGACACCGGGGAGCTGTTTTTT. The encoded protein is CASSPLLNRDTGELFF.

The chain is built from TRBV28 and TRBJ2-6; D uncertain. In germline, CDR1 is MDHEN, CDR2 SYDVKM. The ends were cut back, 5 bases at V and 0 bases at J, with 14 bases in the middle. CDR3 size: 17 residues. The CDR3 coding sequence is TGTGCCAGCAGTGCCCCCATGTGGGGCTCTGGGGCCAACGTCCTGACTTTC. Translated: CASSAPMWGSGANVLTF.

The chain combines TRBV5-8 with TRBJ1-5; D uncertain. CDR3 length equals 18 residues. Germline values: CDR1 SGHTS, CDR2 YDEGEE. Between the trimmed V and J ends, which lost 4 bases and 5 bases, there was a span of 25 bases. The CDR3 reads CASSPIGRVRRGDQPQHF. The CDR3, as DNA: TGTGCCAGCAGCCCGATTGGACGGGTCAGGCGGGGTGATCAGCCCCAGCATTTT.

The table lists this clone with a count of one. The rearrangement uses TRBV29-1 and TRBJ2-7, with 10 bases that match TRBD1. The CDR3 contains 13 residues. Per the germline V gene, CDR1 is SQVTM and CDR2 is ANQGSEA. Trimming took 7 bases from V and 4 from J; bases not matched to a gene: 7. The CDR3 DNA follows: TGCAGCGCGAGACAGGGGGCGCGGTACGAGCAGTACTTC. This translates into CSARQGARYEQYF.

This chain joins TRBV7-9 and TRBJ2-5; D is perhaps TRBD2 (5 bases). The germline gives CDR1 SEHNR, CDR2 FQNEAQ (reference sequence). The CDR3 extends over 14 amino acids. Between the trimmed V and J ends, which lost 2 bases and 0 bases, there was a span of 7 bases. The CDR3 loop is CASSLRGNQETQYF. CDR3 in DNA: TGTGCCAGCAGCTTACGGGGTAACCAAGAGACCCAGTACTTC.

The genes are TRBV19 and TRBJ1-2, with D uncertain. The CDR3 has 16 amino acids. From germline, CDR1 is LNHDA and CDR2 SQIVND (reference sequence). The V and J ends lost 5 bases and 0 bases respectively, with 16 bases between them. The CDR3 nucleotides read TGTGCCAGTAGTCCCCCCGGGCAGCAAGCTAACTATGGCTACACCTTC. As protein: CASSPPGQQANYGYTF.

This chain joins TRBV7-2 and TRBJ2-3; no reliable D call. V was cut by 2 bases and J by 2 bases, with 8 bases left in between. Looked up from germline, CDR1 is SGHTA and CDR2 is FQGNSA. The CDR3 is 14 amino acids. The CDR3 reads CASSLIASTDTQYF. CDR3 DNA: TGTGCCAGCAGCTTAATAGCTTCCACAGATACGCAGTATTTT.

This chain joins TRBV27 and TRBJ1-2, with D perhaps matching TRBD1 (5 bases). The germline V and J ends were trimmed by 6 bases and 1 base, with 18 bases remaining between them. This CDR3 comprises 16 residues. The germline V gene encodes CDR1 MNHEY and CDR2 SMNVEV (reference sequence). The CDR3 reads CASRELGGYHNYGYTF. CDR3 bases: TGTGCCAGCAGGGAATTGGGGGGATACCATAACTATGGCTACACCTTC.

The chain links TRBV2 to TRBJ1-2; 8 nucleotides line up with TRBD1. V gave up 6 bases and J gave up 3 bases; unmatched junction bases: 6. Germline V gene lookup returns CDR1 SNHLY and CDR2 FYNNEI. This CDR3 has 14 amino acids. CDR3 in amino acids: CASSKDREYYGYTF. As DNA, the CDR3 is TGTGCCAGCAGCAAGGACAGGGAATACTATGGCTACACCTTC. Full variable domain (rest looked up from reference TRBV2 and TRBJ1-2): EPEVTQTPSHQVTQMGQEVILRCVPISNHLYFYWYRQILGQKVEFLVSFYNNEISEKSEIFDDQFSVERPDGSNFTLKIRSTKLEDSAMYFCASSKDREYYGYTFGSGTRLTVV.

The chain links TRBV2 to TRBJ2-2, with D perhaps TRBD2 (5 bases). This CDR3 is built from 14 residues. V was trimmed by 7 bases and J by 4 bases, leaving 13 bases between them. Germline values: CDR1 SNHLY, CDR2 FYNNEI. In DNA, the CDR3 is TGTGCCAGCAAGGAGCGGTCGGCCACCGGGGAGCTGTTTTTT. It yields the protein CASKERSATGELFF.

Only a few counts were recorded for this clone. The chain links TRBV28 to TRBJ1-2; D not resolved. V was pared by 6 bases and J by 8 bases, with 19 bases between. Germline CDR1 reads MDHEN; CDR2 reads SYDVKM. The CDR3 spans 14 residues. CDR3 DNA sequence: TGTGCCAGCAGCAACTTCGGGCAGCTCGTAGGCTACACCTTC. This gives the protein CASSNFGQLVGYTF.

The V gene is TRBV27, the J gene TRBJ2-7; D might be TRBD1 (5 bases). This CDR3 contains 15 residues. Trimming shortened V by 5 bases and J by 2 bases, and 16 bases separated the two germline ends. Germline assignment: CDR1 MNHEY and CDR2 SMNVEV (reference sequence). The CDR3 loop is CASSPLWAGPYEQYF. CDR3 nucleotides: TGTGCCAGCAGTCCGCTGTGGGCAGGGCCCTACGAGCAGTACTTC.

This clone was detected once. The rearrangement joins TRBV18 to TRBJ2-2, with TRBD1 identical over 10 bases. Germline CDR1 KGHSH, CDR2 LQKENI. This CDR3 is 16 amino acids long. The trim removed 5 bases at V and 3 bases at J, leaving 6 bases unmatched. The CDR3 nucleotides read TGTGCCAGCTCAGCCCAGACAGGGGGCGACACCGGGGAGCTGTTTTTT. Translation gives CASSAQTGGDTGELFF.

With regard to this clone: Other DNA sequences from this sample encode an identical CDR3 as well. This CDR3 reads CAISESGQPQHF. In nucleotides, the CDR3 is TGTGCCATCAGTGAGTCGGGTCAGCCCCAGCATTTT. This rearrangement joins TRBV10-3 to TRBJ1-5; D call uncertain. The germline V gene encodes CDR1 ENHRY and CDR2 SYGVKD. Trimming took 0 bases from V and 6 from J, leaving 3 bases between them. The CDR3 has 12 amino acids.

This clone was found once. The chain combines TRBV5-1 with TRBJ1-2; D remains unclear. The CDR3 is 14 amino acids. Deletions cut 4 bases from V and 4 bases from J, with 14 bases between. Per germline, CDR1 SGHRS and CDR2 YFSETQ. CDR3 coding DNA: TGCGCCAGCAGCCCTCAAACAAACGGCTATGGCTACACCTTC. Encoded protein: CASSPQTNGYGYTF.

At least ten counts were recorded for this clone. This same CDR3 is encoded by further DNA sequences in the sample. The chain employs TRBV28 and TRBJ2-5; D is unresolved. The CDR3 has 13 amino acids. Trimming shortened V by 4 bases and J by 5 bases, and 11 bases separated the two germline ends. Germline-derived CDR1 and CDR2 are MDHEN and SYDVKM. In nucleotides, the CDR3 is TGTGCCAGCAGTTCCTCGGGTCAGGAGACCCAGTACTTC. Translated: CASSSSGQETQYF.

Notes on this clone: This likely reflects a read error, since a far larger clone is one base away. The chain links TRBV10-3 to TRBJ1-5; a possible D gene is TRBD1 (5 bases). Deletions cut 1 base from V and 4 bases from J, with 11 bases between. The germline V gene encodes CDR1 ENHRY and CDR2 SYGVKD. This CDR3 has 15 amino acids. In DNA, the CDR3 is TGTGCCATCAGTGAGTTTTGGGGGGGGAATCAGCCCCAGCATTTT. Translating it yields CAISEFWGGNQPQHF.

On this clone: Just one base apart from a much larger clone, this may be a read error. Other DNA sequences within the sample encode an identical CDR3. This chain uses TRBV28 with TRBJ1-5; the D is unclear. The CDR3 is 15 residues long. Germline V gene lookup returns CDR1 MDHEN and CDR2 SYDVKM. The V end was cut by 6 bases, the J end by 6 bases, with 18 bases between. CDR3 nucleotide sequence: TGTGCCAGCAGGACCGGAAGTGGGCCAGGTCAGCCCCAGCATTTT. This gives the protein CASRTGSGPGQPQHF.

In this sample, this clone turned up once. The chain employs TRBV10-3 and TRBJ1-2, with D possibly matching TRBD1 (6 bases). The CDR3 totals 14 residues. CDR1 and CDR2 (germline): ENHRY, SYGVKD. V lost 1 base and J 6 bases, leaving 12 bases between the germline ends. The CDR3 loop is CAISEFQQGNGYTF. The CDR3 nucleotides are TGTGCCATCAGTGAGTTCCAACAGGGTAATGGCTACACCTTC.

V is TRBV30 and J is TRBJ1-2, with 10 bases that match TRBD1. V lost 5 bases to trimming and J lost 3 bases; unmatched junction nucleotides: 9. The germline V gene has CDR1 GTSNPN and CDR2 SVGIG (reference sequence). This CDR3 spans 15 amino acids. The CDR3 nucleotides are TGTGCCTGGCTATCCCGGGACAGGGGTGACTATGGCTACACCTTC. Protein product: CAWLSRDRGDYGYTF.

This clone was recorded once. The chain joins TRBV2 to TRBJ2-2; D is possibly TRBD1 or TRBD2 (5 bases each). The CDR3 contains 15 residues. V gave up 2 bases and J gave up 5 bases, with 12 bases separating them. CDR1 and CDR2 (germline): SNHLY, FYNNEI. CDR3 nucleotide sequence: TGTGCCAGCAGTGAATCGGGTTGGGGGACCGGGGAGCTGTTTTTT. It codes for CASSESGWGTGELFF. Supplemented by reference TRBV2 and TRBJ2-2, the full variable domain reads EPEVTQTPSHQVTQMGQEVILRCVPISNHLYFYWYRQILGQKVEFLVSFYNNEISEKSEIFDDQFSVERPDGSNFTLKIRSTKLEDSAMYFCASSESGWGTGELFFGEGSRLTVL.

In its sample, this clone was seen a few times. The rearrangement uses TRBV7-9 and TRBJ2-3; D is perhaps TRBD1 or TRBD2 (5 bases each). V was shortened by 5 bases and J by 5 bases, with 20 bases between the two germline ends. The CDR3 runs 16 residues. Germline values: CDR1 SEHNR, CDR2 FQNEAQ (reference sequence). Here the CDR3 reads CASSLPLTTGGDTQYF. DNA for the CDR3: TGTGCCAGCAGCCTCCCCCTTACTACAGGAGGAGATACGCAGTATTTT.

This clone was counted between two and nine times. This sequence joins TRBV6-1 and TRBJ2-5; 13 bases line up with TRBD2. The CDR3 is 15 amino acids. The junction had 7 bases not matched to a gene; V was cut back by 7 bases and J by 5 bases. CDR1 and CDR2 (germline): MNHNS, SASEGT. The CDR3 DNA follows: TGTGCCAGCACCCCGGGACTAGCGGGAAGGGAGACCCAGTACTTC. As protein: CASTPGLAGRETQYF.

The gene calls are TRBV6-1 and TRBJ1-1; 8 bases align to TRBD1. The CDR3 consists of 14 residues. Germline CDR1 and CDR2: MNHNS and SASEGT. With V trimmed by 7 bases and J by 4 bases, 8 bases remained unmatched. CDR3 coding DNA: TGTGCCAGCATTTGGGACGGACAGGGCACTGAAGCTTTCTTT. This sequence encodes CASIWDGQGTEAFF.

In the case of this clone: Other DNA sequences in this sample translate to the same CDR3. The CDR3: CASSLPGEETQYF. CDR3 nucleotides: TGCGCCAGCAGCTTACCGGGGGAAGAGACCCAGTACTTC. The V call is TRBV5-1, the J call TRBJ2-5; possibly TRBD2 for D (6 bases). Germline V gene data show CDR1 as SGHRS and CDR2 as YFSETQ. V lost 2 bases and J lost 3, with 8 bases in between. The CDR3 extends over 13 amino acids. Based on the CDR3 plus reference TRBV5-1 and TRBJ2-5, the full variable domain is KAGVTQTPRYLIKTRGQQVTLSCSPISGHRSVSWYQQTPGQGLQFLFEYFSETQRNKGNFPGRFSGRQFSNSRSEMNVSTLELGDSALYLCASSLPGEETQYFGPGTRLLVL.

This clone has just one count. The genes are TRBV7-9 and TRBJ2-1; D is unclear. The V and J ends lost 3 bases and 4 bases respectively, with 10 bases between them. The germline CDR1 and CDR2 sequences are SEHNR and FQNEAQ (reference sequence). The CDR3 loop spans 14 amino acids. Here the CDR3 DNA reads TGTGCCAGCAGCTTTGTGACGGCGTACAATGAGCAGTTCTTC. The encoded protein is CASSFVTAYNEQFF.